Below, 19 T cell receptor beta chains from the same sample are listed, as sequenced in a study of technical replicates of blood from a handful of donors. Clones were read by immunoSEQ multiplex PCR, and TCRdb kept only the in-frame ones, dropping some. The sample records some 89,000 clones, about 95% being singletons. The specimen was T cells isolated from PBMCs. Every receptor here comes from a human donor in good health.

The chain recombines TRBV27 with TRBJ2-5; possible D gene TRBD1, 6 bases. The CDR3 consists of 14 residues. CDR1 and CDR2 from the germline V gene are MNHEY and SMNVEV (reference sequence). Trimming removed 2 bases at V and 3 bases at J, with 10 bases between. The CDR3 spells CASSLQAGEETQYF. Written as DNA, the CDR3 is TGTGCCAGCAGTTTACAGGCAGGGGAAGAGACCCAGTACTTC.

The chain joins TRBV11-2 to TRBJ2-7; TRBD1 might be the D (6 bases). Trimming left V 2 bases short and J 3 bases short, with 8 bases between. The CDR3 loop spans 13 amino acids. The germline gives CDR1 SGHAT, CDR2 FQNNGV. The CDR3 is CASSLTGHYEQYF. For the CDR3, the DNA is TGTGCCAGCAGCTTAACAGGGCACTACGAGCAGTACTTC. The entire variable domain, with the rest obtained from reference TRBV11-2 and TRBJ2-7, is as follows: EAGVAQSPRYKIIEKRQSVAFWCNPISGHATLYWYQQILGQGPKLLIQFQNNGVVDDSQLPKDRFSAERLKGVDSTLKIQPAKLEDSAVYLCASSLTGHYEQYFGPGTRLTVT.

The CDR3 is CASSQAATSQGYEQYF. The CDR3 DNA reads TGCGCCAGCAGCCAAGCGGCGACTAGCCAGGGTTACGAGCAGTACTTC. This chain uses TRBV4-1 with TRBJ2-7; TRBD2 matches 7 bases. This CDR3 region has 16 residues. CDR1 is MGHRA and CDR2 is YSYEKL in the germline V gene. The V and J ends lost 1 base and 4 bases, in that order; junction bases with no gene match: 10.

The CDR3 reads CATSREGVTYTGELFF. As DNA, the CDR3 is TGTGCCACCAGCAGAGAAGGGGTTACGTACACCGGGGAGCTGTTTTTT. The chain joins TRBV15 to TRBJ2-2; D might be TRBD1 (5 bases). V was pared by 0 bases and J by 3 bases, with 11 bases between. Germline assignment: CDR1 LNHNV and CDR2 YYDKDF (reference sequence). This CDR3 comprises 16 residues.

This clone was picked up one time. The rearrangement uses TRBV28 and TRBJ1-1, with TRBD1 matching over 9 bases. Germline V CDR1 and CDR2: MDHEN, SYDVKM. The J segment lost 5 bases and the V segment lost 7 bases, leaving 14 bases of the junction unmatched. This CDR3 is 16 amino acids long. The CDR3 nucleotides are TGTGCCAGCATCCCCGGGACAGGGAAGGGGGTGACTGAAGCTTTCTTT. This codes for CASIPGTGKGVTEAFF.

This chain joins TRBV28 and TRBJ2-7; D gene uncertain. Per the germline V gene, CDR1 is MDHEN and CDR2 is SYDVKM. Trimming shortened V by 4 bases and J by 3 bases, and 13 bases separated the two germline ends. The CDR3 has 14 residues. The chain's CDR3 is CASSWAEWIYEQYF. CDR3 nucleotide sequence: TGTGCCAGCAGTTGGGCCGAGTGGATCTACGAGCAGTACTTC.

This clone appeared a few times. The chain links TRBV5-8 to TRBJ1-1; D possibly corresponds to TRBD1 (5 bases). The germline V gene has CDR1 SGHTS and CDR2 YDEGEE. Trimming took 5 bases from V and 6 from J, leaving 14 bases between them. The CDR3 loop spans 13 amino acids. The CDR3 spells CASSLDPGPEAFF. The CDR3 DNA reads TGTGCCAGCAGTCTGGACCCAGGGCCTGAAGCTTTCTTT.

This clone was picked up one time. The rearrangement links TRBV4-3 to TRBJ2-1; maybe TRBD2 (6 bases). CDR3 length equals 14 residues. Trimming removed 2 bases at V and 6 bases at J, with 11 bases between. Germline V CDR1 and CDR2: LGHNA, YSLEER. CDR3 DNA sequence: TGCGCCAGCAGCCAACTTACCGGGAGCAATGAGCAGTTCTTC. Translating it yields CASSQLTGSNEQFF.

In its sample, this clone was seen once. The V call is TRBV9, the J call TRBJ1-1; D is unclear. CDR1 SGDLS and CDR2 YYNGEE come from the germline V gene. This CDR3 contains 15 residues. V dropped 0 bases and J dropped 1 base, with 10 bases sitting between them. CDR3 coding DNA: TGTGCCAGCAGCGTAGATCGGGGTGGGAACACTGAAGCTTTCTTT. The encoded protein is CASSVDRGGNTEAFF.

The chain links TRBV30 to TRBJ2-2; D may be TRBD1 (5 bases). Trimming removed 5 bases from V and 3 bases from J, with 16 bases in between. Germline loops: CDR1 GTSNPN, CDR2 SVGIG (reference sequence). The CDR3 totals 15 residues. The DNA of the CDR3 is TGTGCCTGGGTGAGCCTTGACAGCTACACCGGGGAGCTGTTTTTT. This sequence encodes CAWVSLDSYTGELFF.

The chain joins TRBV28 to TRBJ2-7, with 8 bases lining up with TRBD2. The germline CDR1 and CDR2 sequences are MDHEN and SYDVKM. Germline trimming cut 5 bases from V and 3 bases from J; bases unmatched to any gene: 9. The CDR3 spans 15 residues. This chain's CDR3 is CASSPTLAGSYEQYF. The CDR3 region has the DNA TGTGCCAGCAGTCCGACCTTAGCGGGAAGCTACGAGCAGTACTTC.

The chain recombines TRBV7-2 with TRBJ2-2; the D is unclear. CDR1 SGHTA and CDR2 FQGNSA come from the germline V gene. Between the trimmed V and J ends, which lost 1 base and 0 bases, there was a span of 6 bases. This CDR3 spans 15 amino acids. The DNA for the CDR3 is TGTGCCAGCAGCTTAGATGGAGCGAACACCGGGGAGCTGTTTTTT. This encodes CASSLDGANTGELFF.

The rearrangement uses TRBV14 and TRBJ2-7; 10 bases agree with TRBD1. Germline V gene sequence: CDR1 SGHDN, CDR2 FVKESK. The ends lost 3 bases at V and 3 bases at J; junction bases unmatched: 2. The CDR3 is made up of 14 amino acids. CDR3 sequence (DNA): TGTGCCAGCAGCCATTGGACAGGGGGCTACGAGCAGTACTTC. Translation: CASSHWTGGYEQYF.

The CDR3 nucleotides are TGTGCCAGCAGTGAATCGCCAGCGGGGGACTACGAGCAGTACTTC. Translated: CASSESPAGDYEQYF. The V call is TRBV6-1, the J call TRBJ2-7; 8 nucleotides line up with TRBD2. V shed 2 bases, J shed 3 bases, and the junction held 6 bases outside the gene matches. This CDR3 spans 15 amino acids. Looked up from germline, CDR1 is MNHNS and CDR2 is SASEGT.

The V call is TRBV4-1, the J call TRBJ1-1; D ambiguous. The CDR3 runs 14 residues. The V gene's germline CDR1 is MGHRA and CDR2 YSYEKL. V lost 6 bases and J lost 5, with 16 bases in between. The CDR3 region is CASSSEGGRTEAFF. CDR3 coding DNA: TGCGCCAGCAGTTCAGAGGGAGGAAGAACTGAAGCTTTCTTT.

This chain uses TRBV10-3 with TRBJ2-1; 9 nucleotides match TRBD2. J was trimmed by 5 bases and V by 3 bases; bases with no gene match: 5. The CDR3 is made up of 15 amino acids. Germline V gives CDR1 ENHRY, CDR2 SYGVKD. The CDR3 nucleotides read TGTGCCATCAGTGAAACTAGCGGGCTCAACAATGAGCAGTTCTTC. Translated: CAISETSGLNNEQFF.

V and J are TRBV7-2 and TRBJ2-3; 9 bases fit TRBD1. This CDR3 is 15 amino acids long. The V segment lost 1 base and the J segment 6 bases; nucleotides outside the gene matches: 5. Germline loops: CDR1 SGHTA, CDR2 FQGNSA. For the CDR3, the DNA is TGTGCCAGCAGCTTAGTCGGGACAGGGATGGATACGCAGTATTTT. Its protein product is CASSLVGTGMDTQYF. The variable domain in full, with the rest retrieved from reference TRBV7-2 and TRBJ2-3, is GAGVSQSPSNKVTEKGKDVELRCDPISGHTALYWYRQSLGQGLEFLIYFQGNSAPDKSGLPSDRFSAERTGGSVSTLTIQRTQQEDSAVYLCASSLVGTGMDTQYFGPGTRLTVL.

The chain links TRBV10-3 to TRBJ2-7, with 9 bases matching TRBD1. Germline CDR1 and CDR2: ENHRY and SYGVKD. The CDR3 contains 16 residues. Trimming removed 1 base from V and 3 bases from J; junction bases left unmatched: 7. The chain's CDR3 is CAISEFGTGRNYEQYF. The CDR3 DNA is TGTGCCATCAGTGAGTTTGGGACAGGGAGAAACTACGAGCAGTACTTC.

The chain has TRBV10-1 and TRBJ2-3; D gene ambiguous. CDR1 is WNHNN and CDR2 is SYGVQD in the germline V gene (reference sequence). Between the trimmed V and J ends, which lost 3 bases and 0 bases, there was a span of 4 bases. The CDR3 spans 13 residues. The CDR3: CASSDQSTDTQYF. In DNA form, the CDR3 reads TGCGCCAGCAGTGACCAGAGCACAGATACGCAGTATTTT.